This T cell receptor beta chain comes out of a study of identical twins. Whole-study findings and limits: Excess low generation probability was seen in twin-shared out-of-frame alpha sequences. Cross-sectional statistical analysis, not tracking of the same donors, underpinned the conclusions. Insertions ran lower in abundant cord blood beta clonotypes, though not in memory repertoires.

It was template switching that added a universal primer site, and there were unique molecular identifiers on the cDNA. TCRdb processed the 5' RACE reads anew with MiXCR; each CDR3 protein has one entry. The sample lists fewer than 450,000 distinct CDR3 sequences; roughly 9% were seen once. The sample holds a few counts of this clonotype. No antigen is known for it. After removal of 6 bases from V and 2 bases from J, the junction contained 10 bases not matched to a gene. Germline values: CDR1 SNHLY, CDR2 FYNNEI. This CDR3 contains 16 residues. This receptor was taken from a woman aged 45-59 years in good health. The chain combines TRBV2 with TRBJ2-3; TRBD2 matches 8 bases. Sequenced material: naive T cells sorted from blood. The CDR3: CASRGLGARATDTQYF. DNA of the CDR3: TGTGCCAGCAGGGGACTAGGAGCGAGAGCCACAGATACGCAGTATTTT.